The source of this T cell receptor (beta chain) is a study of blood T cell repertoires in COVID-19. Using immunoSEQ multiplex PCR, the repertoire was profiled, and TCRdb retains in-frame clones only, with some absent. The sample gives about 190,000 clones, 70% to 90% of which show up once; 5% to 7.5% is in the top ten. CDR3 length: 16 residues. Germline V gene data show CDR1 as SGHRS and CDR2 as YFSETQ. Trimming took 0 bases from V and 1 from J, leaving 8 bases between them. This clonotype originated in a woman between 40 and 55 years old who had recovered from COVID-19. The rearrangement links TRBV5-1 to TRBJ2-6, with unresolved D. What was sequenced was peripheral blood. The CDR3 sequence is CASSLAIVSGANVLTF. CDR3 nucleotides: TGCGCCAGCAGCTTGGCTATTGTGTCTGGGGCCAACGTCCTGACTTTC.